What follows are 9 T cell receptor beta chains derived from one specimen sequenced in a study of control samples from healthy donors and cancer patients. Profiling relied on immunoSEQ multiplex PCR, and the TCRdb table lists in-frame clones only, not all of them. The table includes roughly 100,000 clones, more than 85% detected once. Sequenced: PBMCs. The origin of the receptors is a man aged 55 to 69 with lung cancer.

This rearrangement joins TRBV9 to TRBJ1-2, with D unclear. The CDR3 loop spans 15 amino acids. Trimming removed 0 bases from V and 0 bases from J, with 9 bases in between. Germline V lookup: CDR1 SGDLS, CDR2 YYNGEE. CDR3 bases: TGTGCCAGCAGCGTAGAAGGCACAACTAACTATGGCTACACCTTC. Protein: CASSVEGTTNYGYTF.

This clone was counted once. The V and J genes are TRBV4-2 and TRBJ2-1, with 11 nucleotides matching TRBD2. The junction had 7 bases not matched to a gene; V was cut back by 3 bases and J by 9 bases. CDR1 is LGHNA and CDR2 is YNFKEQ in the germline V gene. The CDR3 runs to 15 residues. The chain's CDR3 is CASSHGFSGGAEQFF. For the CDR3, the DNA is TGTGCCAGCAGCCACGGATTTAGCGGGGGGGCTGAGCAGTTCTTC.

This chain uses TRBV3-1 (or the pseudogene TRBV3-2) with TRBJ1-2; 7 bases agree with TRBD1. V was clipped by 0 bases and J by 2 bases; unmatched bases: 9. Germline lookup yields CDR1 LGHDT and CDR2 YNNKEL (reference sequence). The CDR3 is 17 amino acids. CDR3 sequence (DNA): TGTGCCAGCAGCCAAGATCGTTTTAGGGACAGAAACTATGGCTACACCTTC. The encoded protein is CASSQDRFRDRNYGYTF.

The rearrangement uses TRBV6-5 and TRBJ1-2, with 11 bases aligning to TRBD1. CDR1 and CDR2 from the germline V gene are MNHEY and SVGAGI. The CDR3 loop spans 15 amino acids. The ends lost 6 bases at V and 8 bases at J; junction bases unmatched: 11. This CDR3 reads CASRPTGQGARGYTF. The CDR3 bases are TGTGCCAGCAGACCGACCGGACAGGGGGCCCGGGGCTACACCTTC.

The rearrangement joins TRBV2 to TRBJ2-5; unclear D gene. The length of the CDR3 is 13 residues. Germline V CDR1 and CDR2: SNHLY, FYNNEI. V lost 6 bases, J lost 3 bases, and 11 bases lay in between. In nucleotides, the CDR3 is TGTGCCAGCAGGACAACAGTAAAAGAGACCCAGTACTTC. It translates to CASRTTVKETQYF. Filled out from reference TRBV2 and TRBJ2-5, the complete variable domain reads EPEVTQTPSHQVTQMGQEVILRCVPISNHLYFYWYRQILGQKVEFLVSFYNNEISEKSEIFDDQFSVERPDGSNFTLKIRSTKLEDSAMYFCASRTTVKETQYFGPGTRLLVL.

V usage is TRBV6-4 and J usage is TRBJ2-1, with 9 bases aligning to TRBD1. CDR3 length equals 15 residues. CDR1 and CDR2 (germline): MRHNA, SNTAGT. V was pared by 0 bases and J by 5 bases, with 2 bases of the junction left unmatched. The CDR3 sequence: CASSDSGQGHNEQFF. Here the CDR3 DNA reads TGTGCCAGCAGTGACTCGGGACAGGGCCACAATGAGCAGTTCTTC.

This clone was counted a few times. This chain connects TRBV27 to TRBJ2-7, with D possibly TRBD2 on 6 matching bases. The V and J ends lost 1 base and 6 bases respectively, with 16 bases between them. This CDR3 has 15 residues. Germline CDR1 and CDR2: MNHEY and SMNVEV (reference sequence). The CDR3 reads CASSLLGGRTAEQYF. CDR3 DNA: TGTGCCAGCAGTTTATTGGGAGGAAGGACGGCCGAGCAGTACTTC.

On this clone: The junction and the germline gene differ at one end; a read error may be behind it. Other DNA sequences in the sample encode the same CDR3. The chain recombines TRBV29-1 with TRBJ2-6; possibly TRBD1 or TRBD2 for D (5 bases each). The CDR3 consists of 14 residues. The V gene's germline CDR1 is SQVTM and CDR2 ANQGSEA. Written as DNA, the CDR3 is TGCAGCGTTGATTCTGGGCCCGGGGCCAACGTCCTGACTTTT. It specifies CSVDSGPGANVLTF.

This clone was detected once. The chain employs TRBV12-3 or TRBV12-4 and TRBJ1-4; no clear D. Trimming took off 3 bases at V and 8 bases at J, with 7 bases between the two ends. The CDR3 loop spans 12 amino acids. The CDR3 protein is CASSFIWEKLFF. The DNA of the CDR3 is TGTGCCAGCAGTTTTATCTGGGAAAAACTGTTTTTT.